This record covers a single T cell receptor beta chain. Its antigen is unknown. The germline CDR1 and CDR2 sequences are ENHRY and SYGVKD. Trimming shortened V by 5 bases and J by 11 bases, and 10 bases separated the two germline ends. The length of the CDR3 is 10 residues. The data are from a study of Graves' ophthalmopathy and Graves' hyperthyroidism. Study overall: No ophthalmopathy within 18 months of follow-up signified stable hyperthyroidism.

Findings and limits, study-wide: Sensitivity of roughly 88% and specificity of about 77% were achieved when a 13-signature model separated ophthalmopathy from stable hyperthyroidism. This model predicted ophthalmopathy progression (sensitivity around 71%, specificity around 72%). In blood, most expanded thyroid clonotypes above 0.001 frequency were also detected.

RNA transcripts provided the template for amplifying TCR beta CDR3 regions. RT-PCR with HTBI primers came first, then second-round multiplex PCR. Using its own MiXCR run on the multiplex PCR reads, TCRdb lists one record per CDR3 protein. The sample includes roughly 1.1 million distinct CDR3 sequences, 35% to 40% of them seen just once. The chain is built from TRBV10-3 and TRBJ2-7, with D perhaps matching TRBD1 (6 bases). This clonotype originated in an adult man with Graves' hyperthyroidism. The sequencing sample was made of peripheral blood or thyroid tissue (not recorded which). CDR3 bases: TGTGCCATCAGTTCCCAGGGGAAGTACTTC. This codes for CAISSQGKYF.